This paragraph reports one T cell receptor (beta chain). No conserved phenylalanine or tryptophan ends this CDR3, so it is likely a read error. The input was approximately 500 ng total RNA; TCR beta cDNA was made from it with a constant-region primer. ARM-PCR was slightly modified, and three nested multiplex PCR rounds with it gave rise to the TCR beta libraries. TRBV1-TRBV30 forward primers paired with a C-beta reverse primer drove the first two PCR rounds, about 10 cycles each. TCRdb used MiXCR to reprocess the multiplex PCR reads, holding one entry per CDR3 protein. The data show tens of thousands of distinct CDR3 sequences, with 55% to 85% seen just once and 15% to 20% held by the top ten. The sample originates from a study of tumor-infiltrating lymphocytes in primary liver carcinoma. The CDR3 has 15 amino acids. V lost 1 base and J lost 9, with 15 bases in between. CDR1 is SGHAT and CDR2 is FQNNGV in the germline V gene.

DNA and RNA were both co-extracted from 20-30 mg of bulk tissue that had not been sorted. The sequence was obtained from a man aged 35-49 years with primary liver carcinoma and hepatitis B virus infection. This chain connects TRBV11-2 to TRBJ2-2; D may be TRBD1 or TRBD2 (5 bases each). The sequencing input was liver tumor tissue from sampling region 1. Subset defined: tumor region T1, superior pole. Here the CDR3 reads CASSLVGRGTWELFI. The CDR3 bases are TGTGCCAGCAGCTTAGTCGGACGGGGCACTTGGGAGCTGTTTATT.